What follows are 27 T cell receptor beta chains derived from one specimen sequenced in a study of identical twins. TCRdb fed the 5' RACE reads into MiXCR, producing one record per CDR3 protein. The data show roughly 350,000 distinct CDR3 sequences, roughly 9% seen once. Source material: naive T cells sorted from blood. These receptors came from a woman aged 45-60 years in good health.

This clonotype has a count of ten or more. The gene calls are TRBV7-7 and TRBJ2-3; no clear D. CDR1 and CDR2 (germline): SSHAT, FNYEAQ (reference sequence). The CDR3 spans 14 residues. The V end was cut by 3 bases, the J end by 2 bases, with 9 bases between. CDR3 sequence: CASSFGGITDTQYF. The CDR3 DNA reads as TGTGCCAGCAGCTTTGGTGGAATCACAGATACGCAGTATTTT.

This clonotype was recorded at least ten times. The chain uses TRBV30 and TRBJ1-6; D is perhaps TRBD1 (5 bases). Germline-derived CDR1 and CDR2 are GTSNPN and SVGIG (reference sequence). V was shortened by 1 base and J by 4 bases, with 8 bases between the two germline ends. The CDR3 runs to 14 residues. CDR3 nucleotides: TGTGCCTGGAGTGGGGCAGGGTATAATTCACCCCTCCACTTT. This gives the protein CAWSGAGYNSPLHF. The full variable domain, with the rest looked up from reference TRBV30 and TRBJ1-6, is SQTIHQWPATLVQPVGSPLSLECTVEGTSNPNLYWYRQAAGRGLQLLFYSVGIGQISSEVPQNLSASRPQDRQFILSSKKLLLSDSGFYLCAWSGAGYNSPLHFGNGTRLTVT.

CDR3 nucleotides: TGTGCCAGCAGCTTACCCCCTGAAGATACGCAGTATTTT. Its translation is CASSLPPEDTQYF. The J gene is TRBJ2-3, the V gene TRBV11-2; no clear D gene. The CDR3 extends over 13 amino acids. V lost 2 bases to trimming and J lost 5 bases, with 8 bases between them. Germline V gives CDR1 SGHAT, CDR2 FQNNGV.

This clonotype was seen many times. This chain uses TRBV5-1 with TRBJ2-5, with TRBD1 matching 8 bases. Germline values: CDR1 SGHRS, CDR2 YFSETQ. Trimming removed 3 bases from V and 5 bases from J; junction bases left unmatched: 12. This CDR3 has 16 residues. The DNA for the CDR3 is TGCGCCAGCAGCTCCACTACAGGGGGTAGATTGGAGACCCAGTACTTC. This translates into CASSSTTGGRLETQYF.

The sample holds a few counts of this clonotype. The chain links TRBV10-3 to TRBJ2-7; D possibly matches TRBD1 or TRBD2 (5 bases each). Trimming took off 6 bases at V and 3 bases at J, with 6 bases between the two ends. CDR1 is ENHRY, CDR2 SYGVKD, per germline. The CDR3 extends over 11 amino acids. This CDR3 is CAIRGVYEQYF. CDR3 DNA: TGTGCCATCAGGGGGGTCTACGAGCAGTACTTC.

This clonotype occurred a few times. The genes are TRBV20-1 and TRBJ2-3, with 11 positions matching TRBD2. V shed 2 bases, J shed 2 bases, and the junction held 3 bases outside the gene matches. The CDR3 is made up of 15 amino acids. In germline, CDR1 is DFQATT, CDR2 SNEGSKA (reference sequence). The CDR3 coding sequence is TGCAGTGCTAGACCGACTAGCGGGAACACAGATACGCAGTATTTT. This encodes CSARPTSGNTDTQYF.

This clonotype came up a few times. The rearrangement links TRBV29-1 to TRBJ2-7, with 9 positions matching TRBD1. J gave up 5 bases and V 6 bases, and 8 bases lay outside the gene matches. The CDR3 sequence is 13 residues long. CDR1 is SQVTM, CDR2 ANQGSEA, per germline. CDR3 in amino acids: CSVETGGLDEQYF. In DNA, the CDR3 is TGCAGCGTGGAGACAGGGGGTTTGGACGAGCAGTACTTC.

Points on this clonotype: One end of the junction fails to match germline, which may point to a read error. The J gene is TRBJ1-2, the V gene TRBV5-1; no reliable D call. This CDR3 is 12 amino acids long. Per the germline V gene, CDR1 is SGHRS and CDR2 is YFSETQ. This CDR3 reads CAGSLAGYGYTF. CDR3 sequence (DNA): TGCGCCGGCAGCTTGGCTGGGTATGGCTACACCTTC.

This clonotype was recorded a few times. V and J are TRBV5-1 and TRBJ1-1; 7 nucleotides align to TRBD1. This CDR3 has 14 residues. Germline-derived CDR1 and CDR2 are SGHRS and YFSETQ. V dropped 2 bases and J dropped 3; count of bases not matched to a gene: 4. DNA of the CDR3: TGCGCCAGCAGCTTCGGCAGGGGGGACACTGAAGCTTTCTTT. Protein product: CASSFGRGDTEAFF.

The chain carries TRBV6-5 and TRBJ2-6, with TRBD1 matching 8 bases. The CDR3 loop spans 22 amino acids. Unmatched junction bases numbered 20, after V lost 4 bases and J lost 0 bases. Germline CDR1 and CDR2: MNHEY and SVGAGI. DNA for the CDR3: TGTGCCAGCAGTTTCCTCCCCCCCACGGACAGGGAGCCCGACTCTGGGGCCAACGTCCTGACTTTC. As protein: CASSFLPPTDREPDSGANVLTF.

This clonotype was picked up many times. The chain links TRBV20-1 to TRBJ2-5, with D perhaps TRBD2 (7 bases). Trimming pared 3 bases from V and 6 bases from J, leaving 17 bases between. Germline CDR1 and CDR2: DFQATT and SNEGSKA (reference sequence). The CDR3 is 14 amino acids. CDR3 sequence reads: CSASRGADRKTQYF. DNA for the CDR3: TGCAGTGCTAGTCGGGGGGCTGACAGGAAGACCCAGTACTTC.

The genes are TRBV20-1 and TRBJ1-5; the match to TRBD1 covers 8 bases. CDR1 and CDR2 (germline): DFQATT, SNEGSKA (reference sequence). With 2 bases clipped from V and 6 bases from J, the junction kept 6 bases outside the gene matches. The CDR3 loop spans 14 amino acids. The CDR3 loop reads CSARSNTGGQPQHF. The CDR3 region has the DNA TGCAGTGCTAGAAGTAACACAGGGGGTCAGCCCCAGCATTTT.

The chain joins TRBV6-5 to TRBJ2-2; D might be TRBD1 (5 bases). Germline CDR1 and CDR2: MNHEY and SVGAGI. Trimming shortened V by 10 bases and J by 4 bases, and 7 bases separated the two germline ends. The CDR3 runs 11 residues. The CDR3 region is CATTGTGELFF. As DNA, the CDR3 is TGTGCCACAACAGGCACCGGGGAGCTGTTTTTT.

This sequence joins TRBV4-1 and TRBJ2-4; 9 bases line up with TRBD2. With 1 base clipped from V and 4 bases from J, the junction kept 2 bases outside the gene matches. The CDR3 is 15 residues long. The V gene's germline CDR1 is MGHRA and CDR2 YSYEKL. CDR3 in amino acids: CASSQVAGGKNIQYF. CDR3 DNA sequence: TGCGCCAGCAGCCAAGTGGCGGGAGGGAAAAACATTCAGTACTTC.

This clonotype was observed many times. The chain employs TRBV6-5 and TRBJ1-3, with D tentatively TRBD1 (5 bases). Germline loops: CDR1 MNHEY, CDR2 SVGAGI. The CDR3 has 15 amino acids. V was cut by 5 bases and J by 0 bases, with 11 bases left in between. The DNA for the CDR3 is TGTGCCAGCAGTGGGGCCTTCGGCTCTGGAAACACCATATATTTT. It codes for CASSGAFGSGNTIYF.

This clonotype was recorded a few times. The chain is built from TRBV2 and TRBJ2-1, with a weak D call TRBD1 (5 bases). The V and J ends lost 0 bases and 6 bases respectively, with 12 bases between them. Per germline, CDR1 SNHLY and CDR2 FYNNEI. This CDR3 is 15 amino acids long. CDR3 in DNA: TGTGCCAGCAGTGAAGCCGGCAGGGTGGGCAATGAGCAGTTCTTC. Translating gives CASSEAGRVGNEQFF.

V is TRBV7-9 and J is TRBJ1-5; tentative D call: TRBD1 (5 bases). This CDR3 contains 15 residues. Trimming shortened V by 0 bases and J by 3 bases, and 9 bases separated the two germline ends. CDR1 is SEHNR, CDR2 FQNEAQ, per germline (reference sequence). The CDR3 DNA sequence: TGTGCCAGCAGCTTAGCCGACAGTTTCAATCAGCCCCAGCATTTT. Amino acids: CASSLADSFNQPQHF.

This chain connects TRBV12-3 or TRBV12-4 to TRBJ2-2; D ambiguous. Deletions cut 6 bases from V and 5 bases from J, with 4 bases between. CDR3 size: 11 residues. The CDR3 loop is CASRLTGELFF. The CDR3 DNA follows: TGTGCCAGCAGGCTTACCGGGGAGCTGTTTTTT.

This clonotype occurred many times. This chain uses TRBV29-1 with TRBJ1-3; D remains unclear. CDR3 length equals 11 residues. Germline loops: CDR1 SQVTM, CDR2 ANQGSEA. Between the trimmed V and J ends, which lost 7 bases and 4 bases, there was a span of 8 bases. CDR3 protein: CSGQFGNTIYF. The CDR3 bases are TGCAGCGGGCAGTTCGGAAACACCATATATTTT.

The rearrangement uses TRBV3-1 and TRBJ1-5; D not resolved. Germline V gene lookup returns CDR1 LGHDT and CDR2 YNNKEL (reference sequence). This CDR3 has 14 amino acids. V lost 1 base and J 6 bases, leaving 10 bases between the germline ends. CDR3 region: CASSQGRGSQPQHF. CDR3 sequence (DNA): TGTGCCAGCAGCCAAGGAAGAGGGAGTCAGCCCCAGCATTTT.

This clonotype was counted many times. The genes are TRBV12-3 or TRBV12-4 and TRBJ2-7; possible D gene TRBD1, 5 bases. Trimming stripped 8 bases from V and 0 bases from J, with 11 bases between. The CDR3 is 13 residues long. For the CDR3, the DNA is TGTGCCAGCGGTAGGGGCAGCTCCTACGAGCAGTACTTC. It yields the protein CASGRGSSYEQYF.

V usage is TRBV3-1 and J usage is TRBJ1-2; 8 bases map to TRBD1. J lost 6 bases, V lost 7 bases, and 4 bases had no gene match. There are 12 residues in the CDR3. The germline V gene encodes CDR1 LGHDT and CDR2 YNNKEL (reference sequence). The CDR3 reads CASTSGGDGYTF. In DNA, the CDR3 is TGTGCCAGCACTTCAGGGGGCGATGGCTACACCTTC.

This clonotype has a handful of counts. The chain couples TRBV12-3 or TRBV12-4 to TRBJ2-7, with 9 bases aligning to TRBD1. V lost 4 bases, J lost 5 bases, and 15 bases stayed unmatched. This CDR3 has 17 amino acids. The DNA of the CDR3 is TGTGCCAGCAGTTACCTCGGGGGGACAGGGTCCCCGAACGAGCAGTACTTC. Translation: CASSYLGGTGSPNEQYF.

Of note for this clonotype: The conserved phenylalanine or tryptophan normally closing the CDR3 is absent here, so this likely arose from a read error. The chain has TRBV4-1 and TRBJ2-3, with 10 bases aligning to TRBD2. Germline V gives CDR1 MGHRA, CDR2 YSYEKL. The CDR3 totals 16 residues. V trimming: 1 base; J trimming: 5 bases; junction bases outside the gene matches: 6. This CDR3 reads CASSQGSGRAGDTQYL. CDR3 nucleotides: TGCGCCAGCAGCCAAGGGAGCGGGAGGGCCGGAGATACGCAGTATCTT.

The chain has TRBV4-2 and TRBJ2-5, with 10 bases matching TRBD2. This CDR3 is 16 amino acids long. Germline assignment: CDR1 LGHNA and CDR2 YNFKEQ. Losses at the gene ends were 2 bases for V and 3 bases for J; bases not matched to a gene: 6. CDR3 bases: TGTGCCAGCAGCCAACTCGTAACTAGCGGGAAAGAGACCCAGTACTTC. It translates to CASSQLVTSGKETQYF.

This rearrangement joins TRBV12-3 or TRBV12-4 to TRBJ2-1, with 12 bases identical to TRBD2. The CDR3 loop spans 15 amino acids. The junction had 6 bases not matched to a gene; V was cut back by 6 bases and J by 6 bases. CDR3 sequence reads: CASRLLAGGFNEQFF. The DNA of the CDR3 is TGTGCCAGCAGGTTACTAGCGGGAGGTTTCAATGAGCAGTTCTTC.

This clonotype has just a few counts. V gene TRBV29-1 combines with J gene TRBJ1-2, with D uncertain. The CDR3 consists of 12 residues. CDR1 and CDR2 (germline): SQVTM, ANQGSEA. V lost 7 bases and J lost 8, with 17 bases in between. DNA for the CDR3: TGCAGCGCCTATACAGCGTCGTTAGGCTACACCTTC. It specifies CSAYTASLGYTF.